A selection of T cell receptor beta chains follows, all from one sample in a study of shared clonotypes between healthy human individuals. The protocol was immunoSEQ multiplex PCR, while the TCRdb copy is restricted to in-frame clones and leaves out a portion. The sample contains about 530,000 clones, roughly 79% of which appear only once. The sample consisted of PBMCs. Source of these receptors: a woman in her thirties or forties in good health. Some clones in this sample may be carry-over from other donors' samples. Each CDR3 is given with its conserved first and last residue. The order of the fields is clone size, J gene, D gene, V gene, CDR3 DNA, CDR3 protein. A D gene is named only where the DNA matches it firmly. Clone sizes are given selectively: once, few, many, or a class where the clone is expanded.

few TRBJ2-5 TRBD2 TRBV5-1 TGCGCCAGCAGGCGGACTAGCGGGAGGGCCGGGCAAGAGACCCAGTACTTC CASRRTSGRAGQETQYF
- TRBJ2-7 TRBD2 TRBV7-6 TGTGCCAGCAGCCCCTCGGGGGGATCCCACGAGCAGTACTTC CASSPSGGSHEQYF
once TRBJ2-5 TRBD2 TRBV5-1 TGCGCCAGCATTGTCGGGACTAGCGGGAGGGCCTCGGGGGAGACCCAGTACTTC CASIVGTSGRASGETQYF
- TRBJ2-5 TRBD2 TRBV18 TGTGCCAGCTCTACCCGACTGACTAGCAGACAAGAGACCCAGTACTTC CASSTRLTSRQETQYF
- TRBJ2-3 - TRBV5-5 TGTGCCAGCAGCTTGAGGGGGGCAGATACGCAGTATTTT CASSLRGADTQYF
- TRBJ1-4 - TRBV7-9 TGTGCCAGCAGCTTCCTACCGGACACTAATGAAAAACTGTTTTTT CASSFLPDTNEKLFF
few TRBJ2-5 TRBD2 TRBV5-1 TGCGCCAGCAGCCCCAGGACTAGCGGAGAAAGGAAGGAGACCCAGTACTTC CASSPRTSGERKETQYF
- TRBJ2-1 TRBD2 TRBV15 TGTGCCACCCGACGGGCGGGGGACTACAATGAGCAGTTCTTC CATRRAGDYNEQFF
- TRBJ2-1 - TRBV23-1 TGCGCCAGCCATACTACGTGGACGCGGGTAGAAGGTAATGAGCAGTTCTTC CASHTTWTRVEGNEQFF
- TRBJ2-3 TRBD2 TRBV19 TGTGCCAGTAGTATAGACCTTACGGGGGGAGATACGCAGTATTTT CASSIDLTGGDTQYF
- TRBJ2-2 - TRBV5-1 TGCGCCAGCCGCGGTGGGGGGGCCGCGAACACCGGGGAGCTGTTTTTT CASRGGGAANTGELFF
- TRBJ2-3 - TRBV10-3 TGTGCCATCAGTGGGGGGGAGGCAGATACGCAGTATTTT CAISGGEADTQYF
many TRBJ1-2 - TRBV28 TGTGCCAGCAGTTCCTTACGAGGCTACACCTTC CASSSLRGYTF
- TRBJ1-3 - TRBV7-9 TGTGCCAGCAGCCCCGGGGTTAGGACTTCTGGAAACACCATATATTTT CASSPGVRTSGNTIYF
few TRBJ2-2 TRBD2 TRBV9 TGTGCCAGCAGCATCCGGACTAGCGGGATATCGAACACCGGGGAGCTGTTTTTT CASSIRTSGISNTGELFF
once TRBJ2-1 TRBD2 TRBV18 TGTGCCAGCTCACCCCCTAGCGGATACAATGAGCAGTTCTTC CASSPPSGYNEQFF
- TRBJ2-7 - TRBV28 TGTGCCAGCAGTTTATTGGCAGTCTTCCGCGAGCAGTACTTC CASSLLAVFREQYF
- TRBJ1-2 - TRBV6-6 TGTGCCAGCAGTAGTGGACAGCACTTTAACTATGGCTACACCTTC CASSSGQHFNYGYTF
- TRBJ2-7 - TRBV30 TGTGCCTGGAGTCGTGGGACCGGCCAAGGGGAGCAGTACTTC CAWSRGTGQGEQYF
- TRBJ1-1 TRBD1 TRBV5-5 TGTGCCAGCAGCGCCTCAGGGGGCGCGGGCACTGAAGCTTTCTTT CASSASGGAGTEAFF
once TRBJ2-1 - TRBV7-2 TGTGCCAGCAGCCCCCCAAGGAGCGAGCAGTTCTTC CASSPPRSEQFF
- TRBJ2-2 TRBD2 TRBV5-5 TGTGCCAGCAGCTTAGGGACTAGCGGGACCGGCGGGGAGCTGTTTTTT CASSLGTSGTGGELFF
once TRBJ1-1 - TRBV15 TGTGCCACCAGCAGAGTTATAGGGGCCGCCACTGAAGCTTTCTTT CATSRVIGAATEAFF
- TRBJ1-1 TRBD1 TRBV7-9 TGTGCCAGCAACACGCAGGGGGCAAACACTGAAGCTTTCTTT CASNTQGANTEAFF
- TRBJ1-5 - TRBV30 TGTGCCTGGAGTGACGGCCAAAATCAGCCCCAGCATTTT CAWSDGQNQPQHF
once TRBJ2-3 TRBD1 TRBV5-1 TGCGCCAGCAGCAAAGGACAGGGGGGTTTAGGAGATACGCAGTATTTT CASSKGQGGLGDTQYF
- TRBJ2-1 - TRBV4-1 TGCGCCAGCATCCAAGTGGGGGAAGAGCAGTTCTTC CASIQVGEEQFF
- TRBJ2-7 - TRBV19 TGTGCCAGTAGCGAACAGAGGGGGTACGAGCAGTACTTC CASSEQRGYEQYF
- TRBJ1-1 TRBD1 TRBV7-8 TGTGCCAGCAGCCCGCGACAGGGTACTGAAGCTTTCTTT CASSPRQGTEAFF
few TRBJ2-1 - TRBV11-2 TGTGCCAGCAGCTTAGGGTACAATGAGCAGTTCTTC CASSLGYNEQFF
few TRBJ2-3 TRBD2 TRBV10-3 TGTGCCATCAGCGGACTAGCGGGAGGCCCAGATACGCAGTATTTT CAISGLAGGPDTQYF
- TRBJ2-2 - TRBV28 TGTGCCAGCTTTCTCAGGGCGTCCGGGGAGCTGTTTTTT CASFLRASGELFF
- TRBJ1-2 TRBD1 TRBV6-5 TGTGCCAGCAGTGACGGACAGGGCAACTATGGCTACACCTTC CASSDGQGNYGYTF
- TRBJ1-2 TRBD1 TRBV5-1 TGCGCCAGCAGCTTCGGACAGGGGGTTGGCTACACCTTC CASSFGQGVGYTF
- TRBJ2-7 - TRBV6-5 TGTGCCAGCAGTCGGGACACCTTTAACCACGAGCAGTACTTC CASSRDTFNHEQYF
- TRBJ1-3 - TRBV15 TGTGCCACCAGCAGCGCAATGGGAAACACCATATATTTT CATSSAMGNTIYF
- TRBJ2-4 - TRBV19 TGTGCCAGTAGTATTTTCCCCGGAGAAACCAAAAACATTCAGTACTTC CASSIFPGETKNIQYF
- TRBJ2-4 - TRBV11-2 TGTGCCAGCAGCTTAGAGCCCATGACTTACAGGAGTAAGTCCAAAAACATTCAGTACTTC CASSLEPMTYRSKSKNIQYF
- TRBJ2-5 TRBD2 TRBV4-2 TGTGCCAGCAGCCCCTGGACTAGCGGGAGACCAGAGACCCAGTACTTC CASSPWTSGRPETQYF
- TRBJ1-1 - TRBV30 TGTGCCTGGAGTGGTTTGTGGGCTAACACTGAAGCTTTCTTT CAWSGLWANTEAFF
- TRBJ1-4 - TRBV5-1 TGCGCCAGCAGCTGGAAGGGTCCGGATGAAAAACTGTTTTTT CASSWKGPDEKLFF
- TRBJ2-6 TRBD1 TRBV5-1 TGCGCCAGCAGCTTCACAGGGGCTGGGGCCAACGTCCTGACTTTC CASSFTGAGANVLTF
- TRBJ2-3 - TRBV2 TGTGCCAGCAGTCTTAATCTTGTCGCAGATACGCAGTATTTT CASSLNLVADTQYF
- TRBJ1-5 TRBD1 TRBV19 TGTGCCAGTAGTATCGACTACAGGGGTCAGCCCCAGCATTTT CASSIDYRGQPQHF
once TRBJ2-1 - TRBV9 TGTGCCAGCAGCGCCGCAGGGTGGGGTGCTGCTGAGCAGTTCTTC CASSAAGWGAAEQFF